A selection of T cell receptor beta chains follows, all from one sample in a study of cytomegalovirus exposure and HLA in healthy donors. Sequencing used immunoSEQ multiplex PCR; TCRdb keeps in-frame clones, though not all of them. Of tens of thousands of clones in the sample, 79% were seen once. The source material was PBMCs. The receptors come from a woman aged 25 to 45 in good health and CMV-seronegative. Both conserved end residues are part of each CDR3. A D gene is named only where the DNA matches it firmly. Clone size is stated in some rows and not others, as once, few, many or a class when expanded.

CDR3 | DNA | J | size | D | V
CASSLFGVAGVIDTQYF | TGTGCCAGCAGCCTTTTTGGAGTAGCGGGAGTAATAGATACGCAGTATTTT | TRBJ2-3 | NA | TRBD2 | TRBV28
CASSYSTGGASHEQFF | TGTGCCAGCAGTTACTCAACAGGGGGCGCTTCTCATGAGCAGTTCTTC | TRBJ2-1 | NA | TRBD1 | TRBV6-6
CASSQVLRGTDTQYF | TGCGCCAGCAGCCAAGTGTTACGGGGGACAGATACGCAGTATTTT | TRBJ2-3 | NA | NA | TRBV4-3
CASSPGTSVYNEQFF | TGCGCCAGCAGCCCCGGGACTAGCGTCTACAATGAGCAGTTCTTC | TRBJ2-1 | once | TRBD2 | TRBV5-1
CASSIGQGVGETQYF | TGTGCCAGTAGTATAGGACAGGGGGTAGGGGAGACCCAGTACTTC | TRBJ2-5 | NA | TRBD1 | TRBV19
CAWVFDSRSGNTIYF | TGTGCCTGGGTGTTCGACTCACGCTCTGGAAACACCATATATTTT | TRBJ1-3 | NA | NA | TRBV30
CASSTGTGAGDTF | TGTGCCAGTAGCACCGGGACAGGGGCGGGAGACACCTTC | TRBJ1-2 | few | TRBD1 | TRBV19
CASSQDSNQPQHF | TGTGCCAGCAGCCAGGATAGCAATCAGCCCCAGCATTTT | TRBJ1-5 | NA | NA | TRBV11-2
CASSILSDEKLFF | TGTGCCAGTAGTATCCTGTCCGATGAAAAACTGTTTTTT | TRBJ1-4 | NA | NA | TRBV19
CASSLDPGNYGYTF | TGTGCCAGCAGCTTAGATCCAGGGAACTATGGCTACACCTTC | TRBJ1-2 | NA | NA | TRBV7-2
CASSVAGSYNEQFF | TGTGCCAGCAGCGTAGCGGGTTCCTACAATGAGCAGTTCTTC | TRBJ2-1 | NA | NA | TRBV9
CASRPRQGWTDTQYF | TGTGCCAGCAGACCACGACAGGGGTGGACAGATACGCAGTATTTT | TRBJ2-3 | NA | TRBD1 | TRBV11-2
CASSFGTSGGIYNEQFF | TGTGCCAGCAGCTTTGGGACTAGCGGGGGGATCTACAATGAGCAGTTCTTC | TRBJ2-1 | NA | TRBD2 | TRBV7-9
CASRPTGQSTDTQYF | TGTGCCAGCAGACCAACGGGACAGAGCACAGATACGCAGTATTTT | TRBJ2-3 | NA | TRBD1 | TRBV9
CASRLEAGGNTEAFF | TGTGCCAGTAGACTAGAGGCAGGGGGGAACACTGAAGCTTTCTTT | TRBJ1-1 | NA | TRBD1 | TRBV19
CASSPQGEGNQPQHF | TGTGCCAGCAGCCCCCAAGGAGAGGGCAATCAGCCCCAGCATTTT | TRBJ1-5 | few | NA | TRBV9
CASSGILAGEQFF | TGTGCCAGCAGCGGGATTCTAGCGGGTGAGCAGTTCTTC | TRBJ2-1 | NA | TRBD2 | TRBV7-9
CASSSGQDYGYTF | TGTGCCAGCAGTTCAGGACAGGACTATGGCTACACCTTC | TRBJ1-2 | NA | TRBD1 | TRBV28
CASSPWFRTGNGYTF | TGTGCCAGCAGCCCATGGTTCCGGACAGGGAATGGCTACACCTTC | TRBJ1-2 | NA | TRBD1 | TRBV5-6
CASSGGRTDTQYF | TGCGCCAGCAGCGGCGGGAGAACAGATACGCAGTATTTT | TRBJ2-3 | few | TRBD2 | TRBV4-1
CASSLQTGFYNEQFF | TGTGCCAGCAGCCTACAGACAGGTTTTTACAATGAGCAGTTCTTC | TRBJ2-1 | NA | NA | TRBV5-4
CASSQASGGRQTQYF | TGCGCCAGCAGCCAAGCTTCAGGGGGCCGACAGACCCAGTACTTC | TRBJ2-5 | NA | TRBD1 | TRBV4-3
CASSGRGRGGGSYTF | TGTGCCAGCAGTGGTCGGGGACGAGGGGGTGGAAGCTACACCTTC | TRBJ1-2 | few | NA | TRBV27
CASSPAGLLTDTQYF | TGTGCCAGCAGTCCCGCGGGACTACTCACAGATACGCAGTATTTT | TRBJ2-3 | NA | TRBD2 | TRBV7-2
CASAADGSSGNTIYF | TGTGCCAGTGCGGCTGACGGATCCTCTGGAAACACCATATATTTT | TRBJ1-3 | NA | NA | TRBV19
CAISASGTIGETQYF | TGTGCCATCAGTGCTTCCGGGACTATCGGAGAGACCCAGTACTTC | TRBJ2-5 | NA | TRBD2 | TRBV10-3
CASSISNGGSGWDTQYF | TGTGCCAGCAGCATATCCAATGGGGGGTCCGGATGGGATACGCAGTATTTT | TRBJ2-3 | NA | NA | TRBV5-5